Listed below are T cell receptor beta chains from one sample, sequenced in a study of tumor-infiltrating lymphocytes in primary liver carcinoma. TCRdb reprocessed the multiplex PCR reads with MiXCR, giving one entry per CDR3 protein. The sample contains about 330,000 distinct CDR3 sequences, roughly 61% of which appear only once. The sequencing input was peripheral blood. The receptors were sampled from a man in his forties with primary liver carcinoma and hepatitis B virus infection. CDR3s include the opening cysteine and the closing phenylalanine or tryptophan. Each record gives: clone size, V gene, D gene, J gene, CDR3 protein, CDR3 DNA. The D gene is left open where the match is weak. Some rows mark clone size as missing; the rest say once, few, many or name a class of expanded clone.

NA	TRBV10-2	NA	TRBJ2-6	CASSEPLNYQGAKVLTF	TGCGCCAGCAGTGAGCCCCTAAACTACCAAGGGGCCAAAGTCCTGACTTTC
few	TRBV12-5	TRBD1	TRBJ2-2	CDSGSRTGSGGELFF	TGTGATAGTGGTTCCCGGACAGGATCGGGCGGGGAGCTGTTTTTT
NA	TRBV12-3/TRBV12-4	NA	TRBJ2-1	CASRGSGYEQFF	TGTGCCAGCAGGGGCAGTGGCTATGAGCAGTTCTTC
few	TRBV7-8	TRBD1	TRBJ2-5	CASSLGTGRETQYF	TGTGCCAGCAGCTTAGGGACAGGGCGCGAGACCCAGTACTTC
NA	TRBV10-3	NA	TRBJ2-5	CVISGDQETQYF	TGTGTCATCAGTGGTGACCAAGAGACCCAGTACTTC
NA	TRBV11-2	NA	TRBJ2-7	CVSSPDRTSYEKYF	TGTGTCAGCAGCCCCGACCGGACTTCCTACGAGAAGTACTTC
few	TRBV15	NA	TRBJ2-1	CATSSQGNEQFF	TGTGCCACCAGCAGCCAGGGAAATGAGCAGTTCTTC
NA	TRBV28	NA	TRBJ1-1	CASSVAAGLGTEAFF	TGTGCCAGCAGCGTCGCCGCAGGGCTGGGCACTGAAGCTTTCTTT
many	TRBV12-3/TRBV12-4	TRBD2	TRBJ2-1	CASSFSGTLDNEQFF	TGTGCCAGCAGTTTCAGCGGGACCCTTGACAATGAGCAGTTCTTC
NA	TRBV2	NA	TRBJ2-3	CASRHRVTDTQYF	TGTGCCAGCAGGCACAGGGTCACAGATACGCAGTATTTT
NA	TRBV11-2	NA	TRBJ2-7	CVSSLFGGIYEQYF	TGTGTCAGCAGCTTATTCGGGGGCATCTACGAGCAGTACTTC
NA	TRBV11-2	NA	TRBJ2-5	CASSRFGGYEAQYF	TGTGCAAGCAGCCGATTTGGGGGATATGAGGCCCAGTACTTC
many	TRBV12-3/TRBV12-4	TRBD2	TRBJ2-3	CASSSSGRAQGDTQYF	TGTGCCAGCAGTTCGAGCGGGAGGGCTCAAGGAGATACGCAGTATTTT
many	TRBV12-3/TRBV12-4	TRBD2	TRBJ2-1	CASRETSGKYNEQFF	TGTGCCAGCAGGGAGACTAGCGGGAAATACAATGAGCAGTTCTTC
NA	TRBV12-3/TRBV12-4	NA	TRBJ1-2	CASSLYLRGANYGYTF	TGTGCCAGCAGTTTATATCTCAGGGGAGCTAACTATGGCTACACCTTC
many	TRBV7-8	NA	TRBJ2-7	CASSLKGDNSYEQYF	TGTGCCAGCAGCTTAAAGGGAGACAACTCCTACGAGCAGTACTTC
once	TRBV29-1	NA	TRBJ2-7	CGVGPSVNEQYF	TGCGGCGTTGGGCCTAGTGTCAACGAGCAGTACTTC
many	TRBV29-1	TRBD2	TRBJ2-3	CSAGLAGAPDTQYF	TGCAGCGCCGGACTAGCGGGAGCACCAGATACGCAGTATTTT
NA	TRBV28	NA	TRBJ2-1	CASRGAGDYNEQFF	TGTGCCAGCCGAGGGGCAGGGGACTACAATGAGCAGTTCTTC
NA	TRBV10-3	NA	TRBJ2-7	CAISSGYSYEQYF	TGTGCCATCAGTAGCGGGTACTCCTACGAGCAGTACTTC
NA	TRBV4-1	TRBD2	TRBJ2-1	CAGSLAGGYNEQFF	TGCGCCGGCAGTCTAGCGGGAGGCTACAATGAACAGTTCTTC
few	TRBV11-2	TRBD1	TRBJ2-7	CVSSPRTGGYEQYF	TGTGTCAGCAGCCCTCGGACAGGGGGCTACGAACAGTACTTC
NA	TRBV14	NA	TRBJ2-5	CASTQDGFGETQYF	TGTGCCAGCACCCAAGACGGCTTCGGGGAGACCCAGTACTTC
many	TRBV6-2/TRBV6-3	NA	TRBJ1-6	CASSSPVLQTLHF	TGTGCCAGCAGTTCACCGGTCCTGCAAACCCTCCACTTT
many	TRBV4-3	TRBD1	TRBJ2-3	CASSRGQGVTDTQYF	TGCGCCAGCTCAAGGGGACAGGGAGTGACAGATACGCAGTATTTT
NA	TRBV30	TRBD1	TRBJ2-1	CAWRTGASIDEQFF	TGTGCCTGGAGGACAGGGGCTTCCATCGATGAGCAGTTCTTC
NA	TRBV24-1	NA	TRBJ1-2	CATGPNGDYGYTF	TGTGCCACCGGCCCCAATGGCGACTATGGCTACACCTTC
many	TRBV11-2	NA	TRBJ2-2	CASSLVGSRNTGELFF	TGTGCCAGCAGCTTAGTGGGGAGCAGGAACACCGGGGAGCTGTTTTTT
once	TRBV6-2/TRBV6-3	NA	TRBJ1-1	CASSPGQGGEAIF	TGTGCCAGCAGCCCCGGGCAGGGCGGTGAAGCCATCTTT
many	TRBV29-1	TRBD1	TRBJ1-2	CSIEGTGGWGYTF	TGCAGCATTGAAGGCACAGGGGGCTGGGGCTACACCTTC
once	TRBV29-1	TRBD2	TRBJ2-5	CSVDKGLAGGGPQYF	TGCAGCGTTGATAAGGGACTAGCGGGAGGAGGGCCCCAGTACTTC
few	TRBV6-1	TRBD1	TRBJ1-2	CASSAPLWGQGLANYGYTF	TGTGCCAGCAGTGCACCCTTGTGGGGACAGGGGTTAGCTAACTATGGCTACACCTTC
NA	TRBV5-6	TRBD1	TRBJ1-2	CASSFGTVPNYGYTF	TGTGCCAGCAGCTTCGGGACAGTTCCAAACTATGGCTACACCTTC
many	TRBV6-5	NA	TRBJ2-5	CASSPFGRGGNQETQYF	TGTGCCAGCAGCCCATTTGGGAGGGGGGGGAACCAAGAGACCCAGTACTTC
NA	TRBV4-2	NA	TRBJ2-6	CASSQVSGANVLTF	TGTGCCAGCAGCCAAGTTTCTGGGGCCAACGTCCTGACTTTC
NA	TRBV6-5	NA	TRBJ2-7	CASSYTGSSYGQYF	TGTGCCAGCAGTTATACGGGCAGCTCCTACGGGCAGTACTTC